This TCR beta chain was sequenced in a study of T cell responses to AZD1222 COVID-19 vaccine. Study overall: Second-dose intervals near 4 or 12 weeks were combined.

On this clone: The antigen is not known.

Points from the study as a whole: The CD4 TCRs associated with vaccination extended across spike and predominated at 160-218 and 743-854. White British ancestry dominated among donors, who included more females, and clonal diversity was possibly underestimated. Repertoire sampling occurred only after the peak T cell response.

The repertoire was sequenced with immunoSEQ multiplex PCR; TCRdb's copy has only in-frame clones and lacks some. The table lists approximately 120,000 clones, roughly 88% of them singletons. V lost 4 bases and J 6 bases, leaving 12 bases between the germline ends. This CDR3 comprises 14 residues. Germline-derived CDR1 and CDR2 are MNHEY and SVGEGT. The specimen comprised peripheral blood, sampled on day 0 of AZD1222 vaccination. This TCR was recovered from an adult in good health. The chain recombines TRBV6-2 or TRBV6-3 with TRBJ2-2; tentatively, D is TRBD1 (6 bases). This CDR3 reads CASSSTSGAGELFF. The CDR3 nucleotides are TGTGCCAGCAGTTCCACTTCAGGGGCCGGGGAGCTGTTTTTT.